Included here is one TCR beta chain sequence, with context. TCRdb's table, derived via immunoSEQ multiplex PCR, lists solely in-frame clones and lacks some. The sample yields under 150,000 clones, 65% to 90% seen once. The source of the sample is a study of blood T cell repertoires in COVID-19. The CDR3 loop spans 17 amino acids. Germline V gives CDR1 SGHRS, CDR2 YFSETQ. Deletions cut 0 bases from V and 4 bases from J, with 19 bases between. V usage is TRBV5-1 and J usage is TRBJ1-2, with a possible D match to TRBD1 (6 bases). Sequencing used peripheral blood. The receptor was derived from a woman aged 60 to 75 with active or convalescent COVID-19. Here the CDR3 reads CASSLDREAKRGYGYTF. The CDR3 DNA reads TGCGCCAGCAGCTTGGACAGGGAAGCGAAGAGAGGCTATGGCTACACCTTC.